The 13 T cell receptor beta chains reported below all come from one sample, sequenced in a study of control samples from healthy donors and cancer patients. The data were produced by immunoSEQ multiplex PCR, yet TCRdb's version contains in-frame clones alone and is incomplete. The sample lists around 100,000 clones; roughly 92% were seen once. The source material was blood. The receptors derive from a human donor in good health. The donor label of this sample is uncertain.

The table lists this clone with a few counts. The chain combines TRBV9 with TRBJ1-1; tentatively, D is TRBD1 (6 bases). The germline V and J ends were trimmed by 3 bases and 6 bases, with 12 bases remaining between them. Germline assignment: CDR1 SGDLS and CDR2 YYNGEE. The CDR3 length is 13 residues. The CDR3 region has the DNA TGTGCCAGCAGCGAGAGGGGGGCAGCTGAAGCTTTCTTT. Amino acids: CASSERGAAEAFF.

The V gene is TRBV5-6, the J gene TRBJ2-5, with D possibly being TRBD2 (6 bases). This CDR3 has 12 residues. Germline loops: CDR1 SGHDT, CDR2 YYEEEE. V lost 9 bases, J lost 2 bases, and 11 bases lay in between. CDR3 protein: CATQAGQETQYF. Here the CDR3 DNA reads TGTGCCACCCAAGCGGGTCAAGAGACCCAGTACTTC.

The V call is TRBV11-2, the J call TRBJ1-1; D possibly corresponds to TRBD1 (6 bases). The CDR3 extends over 13 amino acids. The V and J ends lost 2 bases and 9 bases respectively, with 13 bases between them. Per germline, CDR1 SGHAT and CDR2 FQNNGV. The CDR3 nucleotides are TGTGCCAGCAGCTTAATGCAGGGGCAGAAAGCTTTCTTT. This sequence encodes CASSLMQGQKAFF.

This chain joins TRBV7-9 and TRBJ1-3, with D perhaps TRBD1 (6 bases). The germline V gene encodes CDR1 SEHNR and CDR2 FQNEAQ (reference sequence). The CDR3 covers 15 residues. V lost 3 bases and J lost 1, with 10 bases in between. The CDR3 protein is CASSFAGTSGNTIYF. CDR3 nucleotides: TGTGCCAGCAGCTTCGCAGGGACATCTGGAAACACCATATATTTT. The variable domain in full, completed from reference TRBV7-9 and TRBJ1-3, reads DTGVSQNPRHKITKRGQNVTFRCDPISEHNRLYWYRQTLGQGPEFLTYFQNEAQLEKSRLLSDRFSAERPKGSFSTLEIQRTEQGDSAMYLCASSFAGTSGNTIYFGEGSWLTVV.

The chain joins TRBV5-1 to TRBJ1-4; D is perhaps TRBD1 (6 bases). V was cut by 4 bases and J by 7 bases, with 20 bases left in between. Per germline, CDR1 SGHRS and CDR2 YFSETQ. The CDR3 runs 16 residues. CDR3 protein: CASSPAQQGVSEKLFF. The CDR3 region has the DNA TGCGCCAGCAGCCCAGCCCAACAGGGAGTGAGTGAAAAACTGTTTTTT. Using reference TRBV5-1 and TRBJ1-4 for the parts outside the CDR3, the full variable domain is KAGVTQTPRYLIKTRGQQVTLSCSPISGHRSVSWYQQTPGQGLQFLFEYFSETQRNKGNFPGRFSGRQFSNSRSEMNVSTLELGDSALYLCASSPAQQGVSEKLFFGSGTQLSVL.

The chain couples TRBV24-1 to TRBJ2-1; possible D gene TRBD2, 5 bases. CDR1 KGHDR and CDR2 SFDVKD come from the germline V gene. The CDR3 length is 17 residues. V lost 3 bases to trimming and J lost 0 bases, with 14 bases between them. The CDR3 is CATSDRTPLLSYNEQFF. The CDR3 DNA follows: TGTGCCACCAGTGATCGGACTCCTCTACTCTCCTACAATGAGCAGTTCTTC.

The genes are TRBV11-2 and TRBJ2-3, with unresolved D. Trimming left V 0 bases short and J 7 bases short, with 5 bases between. The CDR3 has 12 residues. Looked up from germline, CDR1 is SGHAT and CDR2 is FQNNGV. The CDR3 is CASSLEKYTQYF. As DNA, the CDR3 is TGTGCCAGCAGCTTAGAAAAGTATACGCAGTATTTT. The whole variable domain, remainder taken from reference TRBV11-2 and TRBJ2-3, is EAGVAQSPRYKIIEKRQSVAFWCNPISGHATLYWYQQILGQGPKLLIQFQNNGVVDDSQLPKDRFSAERLKGVDSTLKIQPAKLEDSAVYLCASSLEKYTQYFGPGTRLTVL.

This clone was counted once. The chain carries TRBV4-1 and TRBJ1-4, with TRBD1 identical over 9 bases. V lost 0 bases to trimming and J lost 4 bases; unmatched junction nucleotides: 12. The CDR3 runs to 19 residues. The germline CDR1 and CDR2 sequences are MGHRA and YSYEKL. The CDR3 nucleotides are TGCGCCAGCAGCCAAGATCGGGGGACAGGGCGCCAGATTAATGAAAAACTGTTTTTT. It encodes CASSQDRGTGRQINEKLFF.

J is TRBJ2-5 and V is TRBV19; D not certain. Germline values: CDR1 LNHDA, CDR2 SQIVND (reference sequence). Between the trimmed V and J ends, which lost 4 bases and 3 bases, there was a span of 15 bases. This CDR3 spans 15 amino acids. This CDR3 reads CASSKGSSVKETQYF. The DNA for the CDR3 is TGTGCCAGTAGTAAAGGGTCATCAGTCAAAGAGACCCAGTACTTC.

J is TRBJ1-1 and V is TRBV28; TRBD1 matches 7 bases. CDR1 MDHEN and CDR2 SYDVKM come from the germline V gene. The V gene end was trimmed by 2 bases and the J gene end by 5 bases; junction bases not matched to a gene: 8. The CDR3 consists of 15 residues. CDR3 nucleotides: TGTGCCAGCAGTTTACCTGACAGGGTGGGGACTGAAGCTTTCTTT. The encoded protein is CASSLPDRVGTEAFF.

V is TRBV15 and J is TRBJ2-3; D not resolved. Germline V gives CDR1 LNHNV, CDR2 YYDKDF (reference sequence). The CDR3 runs 13 residues. V was pared by 6 bases and J by 4 bases, with 11 bases between. The CDR3 nucleotides read TGTGCCACCAGTGTCAGTCCCGCAGATACGCAGTATTTT. Translated, it gives CATSVSPADTQYF.

The chain couples TRBV5-6 to TRBJ1-2; D remains unclear. The CDR3 runs to 15 residues. The ends were cut back, 0 bases at V and 4 bases at J, with 13 bases in the middle. Per germline, CDR1 SGHDT and CDR2 YYEEEE. CDR3 nucleotide sequence: TGTGCCAGCAGCTTGGATCAGACCCGGGTCTATGGCTACACCTTC. Its protein is CASSLDQTRVYGYTF.

This chain uses TRBV9 with TRBJ2-1, with 13 bases lining up with TRBD2. The germline V gene encodes CDR1 SGDLS and CDR2 YYNGEE. V shed 0 bases, J shed 8 bases, and the junction held 2 bases outside the gene matches. This CDR3 is 15 amino acids long. The CDR3 bases are TGTGCCAGCAGCGTAGATGGGACTAGCGGGGATGAGCAGTTCTTC. This translates into CASSVDGTSGDEQFF.